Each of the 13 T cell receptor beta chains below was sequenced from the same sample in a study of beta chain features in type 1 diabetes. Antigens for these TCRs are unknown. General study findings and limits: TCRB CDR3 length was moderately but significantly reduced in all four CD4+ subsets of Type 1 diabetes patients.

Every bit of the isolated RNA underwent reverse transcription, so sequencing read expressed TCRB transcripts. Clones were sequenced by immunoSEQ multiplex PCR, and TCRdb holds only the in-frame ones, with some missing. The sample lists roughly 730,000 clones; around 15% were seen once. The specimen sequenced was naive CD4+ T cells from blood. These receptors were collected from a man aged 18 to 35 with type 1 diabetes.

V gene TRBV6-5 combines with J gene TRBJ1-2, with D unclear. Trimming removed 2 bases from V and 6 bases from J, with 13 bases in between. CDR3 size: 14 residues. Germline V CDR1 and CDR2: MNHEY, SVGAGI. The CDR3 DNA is TGTGCCAGCAGTTACGAAACTGAGGGCAATGGCTACACCTTC. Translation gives CASSYETEGNGYTF.

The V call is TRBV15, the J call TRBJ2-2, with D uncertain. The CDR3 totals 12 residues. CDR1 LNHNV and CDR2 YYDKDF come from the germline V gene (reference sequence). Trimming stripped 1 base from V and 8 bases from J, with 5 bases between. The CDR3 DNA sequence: TGTGCCACCAGCAGAGTTCTAGGGGAGCTGTTTTTT. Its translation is CATSRVLGELFF. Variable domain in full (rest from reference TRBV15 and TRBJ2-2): DAMVIQNPRYQVTQFGKPVTLSCSQTLNHNVMYWYQQKSSQAPKLLFHYYDKDFNNEADTPDNFQSRRPNTSFCFLDIRSPGLGDTAMYLCATSRVLGELFFGEGSRLTVL.

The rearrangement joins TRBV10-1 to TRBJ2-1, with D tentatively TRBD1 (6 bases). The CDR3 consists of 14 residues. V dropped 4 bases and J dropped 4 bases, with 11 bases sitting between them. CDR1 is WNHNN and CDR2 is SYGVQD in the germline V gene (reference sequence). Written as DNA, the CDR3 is TGCGCCAGCAGTGGTGAAGGGGGTTACAATGAGCAGTTCTTC. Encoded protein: CASSGEGGYNEQFF.

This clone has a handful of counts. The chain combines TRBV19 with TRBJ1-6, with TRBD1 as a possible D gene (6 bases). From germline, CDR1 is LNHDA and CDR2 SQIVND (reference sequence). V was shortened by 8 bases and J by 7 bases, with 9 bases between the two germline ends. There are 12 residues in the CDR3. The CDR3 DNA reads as TGTGCCAGTGGACAGCGGAATTCACCCCTCCACTTT. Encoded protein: CASGQRNSPLHF. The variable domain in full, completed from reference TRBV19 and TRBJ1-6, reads DGGITQSPKYLFRKEGQNVTLSCEQNLNHDAMYWYRQDPGQGLRLIYYSQIVNDFQKGDIAEGYSVSREKKESFPLTVTSAQKNPTAFYLCASGQRNSPLHFGNGTRLTVT.

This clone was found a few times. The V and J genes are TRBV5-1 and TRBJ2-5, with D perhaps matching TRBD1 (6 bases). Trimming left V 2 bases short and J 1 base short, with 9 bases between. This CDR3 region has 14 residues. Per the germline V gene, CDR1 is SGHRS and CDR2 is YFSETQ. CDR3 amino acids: CASSFGQTQETQYF. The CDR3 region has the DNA TGCGCCAGCAGCTTCGGACAGACCCAAGAGACCCAGTACTTC.

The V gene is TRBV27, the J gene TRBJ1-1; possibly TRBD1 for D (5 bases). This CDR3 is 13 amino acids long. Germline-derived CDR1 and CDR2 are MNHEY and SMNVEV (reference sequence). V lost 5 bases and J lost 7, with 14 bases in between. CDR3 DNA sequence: TGTGCCAGCAGTCGAGGACAAGACCATGAAGCTTTCTTT. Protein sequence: CASSRGQDHEAFF.

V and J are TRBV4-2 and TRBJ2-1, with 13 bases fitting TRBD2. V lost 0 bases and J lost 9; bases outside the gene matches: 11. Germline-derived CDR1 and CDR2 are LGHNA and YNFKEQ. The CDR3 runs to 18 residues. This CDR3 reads CASSQETSGGKAFGEQFF. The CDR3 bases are TGTGCCAGCAGCCAAGAGACTAGCGGGGGGAAGGCTTTTGGTGAGCAGTTCTTC.

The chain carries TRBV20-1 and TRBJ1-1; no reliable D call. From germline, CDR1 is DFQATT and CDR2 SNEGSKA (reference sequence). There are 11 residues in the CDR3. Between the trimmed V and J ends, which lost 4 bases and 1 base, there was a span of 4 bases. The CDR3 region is CSANGNTEAFF. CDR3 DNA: TGCAGTGCTAATGGGAACACTGAAGCTTTCTTT.

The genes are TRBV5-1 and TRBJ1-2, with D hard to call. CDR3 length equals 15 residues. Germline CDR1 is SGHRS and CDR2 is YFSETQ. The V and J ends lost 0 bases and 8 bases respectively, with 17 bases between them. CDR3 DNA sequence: TGCGCCAGCAGCTTGGTGGCGGAAAACCAACGAGGCTACACCTTC. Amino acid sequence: CASSLVAENQRGYTF.

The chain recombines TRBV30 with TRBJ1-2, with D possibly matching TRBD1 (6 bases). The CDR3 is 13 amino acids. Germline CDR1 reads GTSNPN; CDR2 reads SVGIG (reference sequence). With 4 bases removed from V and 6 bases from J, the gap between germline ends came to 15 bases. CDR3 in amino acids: CAWTPGGANGYTF. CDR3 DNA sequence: TGTGCCTGGACCCCTGGGGGGGCAAATGGCTACACCTTC.

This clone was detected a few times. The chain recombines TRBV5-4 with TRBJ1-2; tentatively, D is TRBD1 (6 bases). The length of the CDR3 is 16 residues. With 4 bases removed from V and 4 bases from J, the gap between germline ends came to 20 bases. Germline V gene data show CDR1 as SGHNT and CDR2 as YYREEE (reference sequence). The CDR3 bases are TGTGCCAGCAGCCTTAGTAAGGACAGCCTCATCTATGGCTACACCTTC. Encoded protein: CASSLSKDSLIYGYTF.

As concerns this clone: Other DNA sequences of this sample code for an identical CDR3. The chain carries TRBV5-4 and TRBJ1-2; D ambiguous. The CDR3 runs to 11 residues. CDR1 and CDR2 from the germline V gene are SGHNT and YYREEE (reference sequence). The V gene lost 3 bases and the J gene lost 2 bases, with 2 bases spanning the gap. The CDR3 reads CASSSNYGYTF. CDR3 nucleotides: TGTGCCAGCAGCTCCAACTATGGCTACACCTTC.

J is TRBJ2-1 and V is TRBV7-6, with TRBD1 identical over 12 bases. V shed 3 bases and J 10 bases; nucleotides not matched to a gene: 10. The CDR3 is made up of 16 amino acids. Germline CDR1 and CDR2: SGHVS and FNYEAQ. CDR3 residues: CASSFSGQGASGEQFF. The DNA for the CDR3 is TGTGCCAGCAGCTTTTCGGGACAGGGGGCGAGCGGGGAGCAGTTCTTC.